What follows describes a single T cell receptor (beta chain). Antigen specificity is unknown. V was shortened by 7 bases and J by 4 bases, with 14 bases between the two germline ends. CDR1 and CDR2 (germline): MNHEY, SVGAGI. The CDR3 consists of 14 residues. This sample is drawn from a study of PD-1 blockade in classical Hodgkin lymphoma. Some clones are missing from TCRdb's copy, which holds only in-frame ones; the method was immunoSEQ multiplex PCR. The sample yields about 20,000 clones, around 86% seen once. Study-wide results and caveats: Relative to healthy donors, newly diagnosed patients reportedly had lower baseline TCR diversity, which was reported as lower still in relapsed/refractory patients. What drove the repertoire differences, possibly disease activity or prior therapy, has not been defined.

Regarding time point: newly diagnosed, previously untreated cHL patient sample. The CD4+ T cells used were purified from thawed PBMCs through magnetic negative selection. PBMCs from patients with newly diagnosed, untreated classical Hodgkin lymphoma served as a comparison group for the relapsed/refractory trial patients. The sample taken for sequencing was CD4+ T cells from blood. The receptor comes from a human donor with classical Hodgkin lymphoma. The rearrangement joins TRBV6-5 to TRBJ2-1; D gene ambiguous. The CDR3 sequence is CASTLKDGYNEQFF. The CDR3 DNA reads TGTGCCAGCACCCTCAAGGACGGGTACAATGAGCAGTTCTTC.